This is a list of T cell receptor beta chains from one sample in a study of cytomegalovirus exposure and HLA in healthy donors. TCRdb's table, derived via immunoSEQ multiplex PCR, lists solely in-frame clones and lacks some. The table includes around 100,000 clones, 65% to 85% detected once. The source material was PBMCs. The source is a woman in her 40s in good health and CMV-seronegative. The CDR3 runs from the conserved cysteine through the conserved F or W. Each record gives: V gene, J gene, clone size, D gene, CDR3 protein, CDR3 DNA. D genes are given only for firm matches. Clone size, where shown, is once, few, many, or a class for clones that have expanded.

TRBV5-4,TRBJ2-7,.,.,CASTPRYRSGF,TGTGCCAGCACTCCGAGATACCGGTCGGGCTTC
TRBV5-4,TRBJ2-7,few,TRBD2,CASTAGTSGYEQYF,TGTGCCAGCACCGCCGGGACTAGCGGCTACGAGCAGTACTTC
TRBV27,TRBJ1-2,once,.,CASSKNKSGAYTF,TGTGCCAGCAGTAAGAACAAGAGCGGGGCTTACACCTTC
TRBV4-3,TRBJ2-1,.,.,CASSQDPGLNEQFF,TGCGCCAGCAGCCAAGATCCGGGACTCAATGAGCAGTTCTTC
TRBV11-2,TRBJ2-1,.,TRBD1,CASSSYRGLGNEQFF,TGTGCCAGCAGCTCTTACAGGGGGTTGGGCAATGAGCAGTTCTTC
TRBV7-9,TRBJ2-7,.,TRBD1,CASRYYPPRQGADEQYF,TGTGCCAGCAGATACTACCCCCCGAGACAGGGGGCCGACGAGCAGTACTTC
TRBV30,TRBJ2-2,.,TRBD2,CAWRAKGLAGVFGTGELFF,TGTGCCTGGAGAGCCAAGGGACTAGCGGGAGTCTTCGGCACCGGGGAGCTGTTTTTT
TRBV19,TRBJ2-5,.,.,CASSTTGTQYF,TGTGCCAGTAGTACCACCGGGACCCAGTACTTC
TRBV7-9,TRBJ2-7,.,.,CASSRSAYEQYF,TGTGCCAGCAGCCGATCGGCCTACGAGCAGTACTTC
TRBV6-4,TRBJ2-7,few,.,CASSDFQGYEQYF,TGTGCCAGCAGTGACTTTCAGGGTTACGAGCAGTACTTC
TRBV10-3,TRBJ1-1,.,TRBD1,CASTPRNRGNTEAFF,TGTGCCTCGACCCCCCGAAACAGGGGGAACACTGAAGCTTTCTTT
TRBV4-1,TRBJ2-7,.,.,CASSQAGDYEQYF,TGCGCCAGCAGCCAAGCCGGAGACTACGAGCAGTACTTC
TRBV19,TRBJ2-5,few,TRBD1,CASSITGGQETQYF,TGTGCCAGTAGTATCACAGGGGGTCAAGAGACCCAGTACTTC
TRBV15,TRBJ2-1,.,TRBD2,CATSSRTSWANEQFF,TGTGCCACCAGCTCTCGGACTAGTTGGGCCAATGAGCAGTTCTTC
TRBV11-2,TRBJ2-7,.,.,CASSLDRPTYEQYF,TGTGCCAGCAGCTTAGACAGGCCGACCTACGAGCAGTACTTC
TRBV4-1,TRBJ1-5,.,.,CASSQDGAPYSNQPQHF,TGCGCCAGCAGCCAAGATGGGGCACCTTATAGCAATCAGCCCCAGCATTTT
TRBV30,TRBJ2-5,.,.,CAWTPQETQYF,TGTGCCTGGACCCCTCAAGAGACCCAGTACTTC
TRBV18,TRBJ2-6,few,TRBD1,CASSPLPGQGIGTVLTF,TGTGCCAGCTCACCACTTCCCGGACAGGGTATAGGAACCGTCCTGACTTTC
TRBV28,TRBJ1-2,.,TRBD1,CASSLGGTGGGGYTF,TGTGCCAGCAGTTTAGGTGGGACAGGGGGCGGGGGCTACACCTTC
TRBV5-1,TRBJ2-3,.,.,CASSLEHNRDTQYF,TGCGCCAGCAGCTTGGAACACAACAGGGATACGCAGTATTTT
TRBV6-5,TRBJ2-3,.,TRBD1,CASRPPTGVDTQYF,TGTGCCAGCAGGCCGCCCACAGGGGTGGATACGCAGTATTTT
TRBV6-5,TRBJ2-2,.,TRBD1,CASSYLTGSGELFF,TGTGCCAGCAGTTACTTGACAGGGTCCGGGGAGCTGTTTTTT
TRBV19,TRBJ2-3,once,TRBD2,CASSGGGGRLGDTQYF,TGTGCCAGTAGTGGAGGCGGGGGGCGCTTGGGAGATACGCAGTATTTT
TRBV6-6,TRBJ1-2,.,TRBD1,CASSYTGTDYGYTF,TGTGCCAGCAGTTACACCGGGACAGACTATGGCTACACCTTC
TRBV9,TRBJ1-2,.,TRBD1,CASSEGGQGIPRGYTF,TGTGCCAGCAGCGAGGGGGGACAGGGGATCCCTCGGGGCTACACCTTC
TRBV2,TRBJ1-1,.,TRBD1,CARGQGVMNTEAFF,TGTGCCAGAGGACAGGGGGTTATGAACACTGAAGCTTTCTTT